The present T cell receptor beta chain was sequenced within a study of blood T cell repertoires in COVID-19. The overall study: Acute-phase and convalescent COVID-19 samples originated in the United States, Italy and Spain.

Everyone who took part was roughly 18 to 90 years old, and they came from 24 US areas. Cohorts were assigned according to the clinical history that participants reported. Recovery meant two consecutive negative NP/OP PCR tests, professional clearance, or resolved symptoms. Repertoires were generated with immunoSEQ multiplex PCR, while TCRdb's copy carries only in-frame clones and drops some. The sample lists approximately 300,000 clones; around 84% were seen once. Sequencing was performed on PBMCs or T cells enriched from blood (not recorded which). The receptor was derived from a woman younger than 30 who had recovered from COVID-19.

The CDR3 DNA follows: TGTGCCAGCAGCTGGACAGGGGGAAGCAATCAGCCCCAGCATTTT. Translation: CASSWTGGSNQPQHF. The chain employs TRBV7-2 and TRBJ1-5; 10 bases are shared with TRBD1. CDR1 is SGHTA, CDR2 FQGNSA, per germline. Trimming took 4 bases from V and 1 from J; bases not matched to a gene: 1. The CDR3 spans 15 residues.